Listed below are T cell receptor beta chains from one sample, sequenced in a study of T cells after yellow fever vaccination. One entry per CDR3 protein, called by TCRdb with MiXCR from the 5' RACE reads. The table lists just under 600,000 distinct CDR3 sequences, around an eighth of them singletons. Specimen: PBMCs, collected on the day of the yellow fever booster vaccination. All receptors derive from a man aged 30 to 45 who received the YFV17D yellow fever vaccine. Both conserved end residues are part of each CDR3. The order of the fields is clone size, V gene, J gene, CDR3 protein. Some rows mark clone size as missing; the rest say once, few, many or name a class of expanded clone.

size: .
V: TRBV6-2/TRBV6-3
J: TRBJ2-6
CDR3: CASSWNRVPSNVLTF

size: many
V: TRBV12-3/TRBV12-4
J: TRBJ2-5
CDR3: CASSFSAGQETQYF

size: .
V: TRBV4-3
J: TRBJ2-5
CDR3: CASSQDRSSETQYF

size: .
V: TRBV20-1
J: TRBJ2-7
CDR3: CSAYGPETSGMNEQYF

size: few
V: TRBV4-3
J: TRBJ2-1
CDR3: CASSQASGSYNEQFF

size: .
V: TRBV5-4
J: TRBJ2-2
CDR3: CASSLGHPNTGELFF

size: few
V: TRBV5-1
J: TRBJ2-5
CDR3: CASSFNGVETQYF

size: .
V: TRBV5-1
J: TRBJ1-2
CDR3: CASSPGSDRVYGYTF

size: .
V: TRBV3-1
J: TRBJ1-5
CDR3: CASSQDGEPQHF

size: many
V: TRBV20-1
J: TRBJ2-1
CDR3: CSARTPPDMTSGLRGHEQFF

size: few
V: TRBV5-1
J: TRBJ2-3
CDR3: CASSFRGHEDTQYF

size: .
V: TRBV10-3
J: TRBJ2-1
CDR3: CAIMGRVEGSYNEQFF

size: few
V: TRBV5-6
J: TRBJ1-5
CDR3: CASSFGSPGPQHF

size: few
V: TRBV28
J: TRBJ2-1
CDR3: CASSLRSEQFF

size: .
V: TRBV20-1
J: TRBJ2-7
CDR3: CSARVLPSGGYPHYEQYF

size: few
V: TRBV14
J: TRBJ2-7
CDR3: CASSQGSLNYEQYF

size: few
V: TRBV7-8
J: TRBJ2-7
CDR3: CASSFGLAEYEQYF

size: few
V: TRBV12-3/TRBV12-4
J: TRBJ2-1
CDR3: CASSLLFSEQFF

size: .
V: TRBV20-1
J: TRBJ1-2
CDR3: CSAPRPNDYGYTF

size: few
V: TRBV5-1
J: TRBJ2-7
CDR3: CASSLGLAGTRSSYEQYF

size: .
V: TRBV6-2/TRBV6-3
J: TRBJ2-3
CDR3: CASSYSILSTDTQYF

size: .
V: TRBV11-2
J: TRBJ2-5
CDR3: CASSLGTGQQETQYF

size: few
V: TRBV5-1
J: TRBJ2-3
CDR3: CASSVEGTGGTDTQYF

size: few
V: TRBV6-1
J: TRBJ2-6
CDR3: CASSGTAGANVLTF

size: few
V: TRBV28
J: TRBJ1-2
CDR3: CASSLWSGDSNYGYTF

size: .
V: TRBV6-1
J: TRBJ1-2
CDR3: CASRSQRSWQGDYGYTF

size: .
V: TRBV5-4
J: TRBJ1-1
CDR3: CASSYGQGAQTEAFF

size: .
V: TRBV20-1
J: TRBJ1-6
CDR3: CSARASVVSSPLHF

size: few
V: TRBV9
J: TRBJ2-5
CDR3: CASSASTSGSEETQYF

size: .
V: TRBV12-3/TRBV12-4
J: TRBJ2-7
CDR3: CASSSAGGSTYEQYF

size: .
V: TRBV7-2
J: TRBJ2-7
CDR3: CASSMSGLAGLYEQYF

size: few
V: TRBV6-2/TRBV6-3
J: TRBJ2-1
CDR3: CASSSPTRKGEQFF

size: few
V: TRBV7-8
J: TRBJ2-1
CDR3: CASSSGLAGPYNEQFF

size: few
V: TRBV25-1
J: TRBJ2-7
CDR3: CASTRTGMYEQYF

size: few
V: TRBV29-1
J: TRBJ2-7
CDR3: CSVEDVRDEQYF

size: .
V: TRBV3-1
J: TRBJ1-3
CDR3: CASSHKRSRLGNTIYF

size: .
V: TRBV28
J: TRBJ2-7
CDR3: CASSFGGRGRIGYEQYF

size: few
V: TRBV29-1
J: TRBJ2-5
CDR3: CSVPGQAQETQYF

size: few
V: TRBV6-5
J: TRBJ1-4
CDR3: CASSYSPQGAANEKLFF

size: .
V: TRBV14
J: TRBJ2-4
CDR3: CASSQDVGSGEGLHIQYF

size: few
V: TRBV5-1
J: TRBJ2-5
CDR3: CASSLSPGLRQETQYF

size: .
V: TRBV20-1
J: TRBJ2-3
CDR3: CSARRAQGLTDTQYF

size: few
V: TRBV4-3
J: TRBJ2-1
CDR3: CASSQGRARYNEQFF

size: few
V: TRBV29-1
J: TRBJ2-5
CDR3: CSATYWSQYF

size: .
V: TRBV7-9
J: TRBJ2-7
CDR3: CASSLLTQDRAYEQYF

size: few
V: TRBV27
J: TRBJ2-1
CDR3: CASSLGQIAWNEQFF

size: few
V: TRBV5-4
J: TRBJ1-1
CDR3: CASSAGTGLLTEAFF

size: .
V: TRBV28
J: TRBJ2-7
CDR3: CATSGKGYEQYF

size: few
V: TRBV5-1
J: TRBJ2-5
CDR3: CASSLDREEGTQYF

size: few
V: TRBV12-3/TRBV12-4
J: TRBJ1-1
CDR3: CASSNIQGAGAFF

size: .
V: TRBV6-2/TRBV6-3
J: TRBJ2-1
CDR3: CASTPGGMQFF

size: once
V: TRBV6-2/TRBV6-3
J: TRBJ2-5
CDR3: CASSYSSAQETQYF

size: once
V: TRBV12-3/TRBV12-4
J: TRBJ2-7
CDR3: CASSPGTNGEQYF

size: .
V: TRBV27
J: TRBJ2-7
CDR3: CASSSPATYEQYF

size: few
V: TRBV20-1
J: TRBJ1-1
CDR3: CSARDPRTGRGEAFF